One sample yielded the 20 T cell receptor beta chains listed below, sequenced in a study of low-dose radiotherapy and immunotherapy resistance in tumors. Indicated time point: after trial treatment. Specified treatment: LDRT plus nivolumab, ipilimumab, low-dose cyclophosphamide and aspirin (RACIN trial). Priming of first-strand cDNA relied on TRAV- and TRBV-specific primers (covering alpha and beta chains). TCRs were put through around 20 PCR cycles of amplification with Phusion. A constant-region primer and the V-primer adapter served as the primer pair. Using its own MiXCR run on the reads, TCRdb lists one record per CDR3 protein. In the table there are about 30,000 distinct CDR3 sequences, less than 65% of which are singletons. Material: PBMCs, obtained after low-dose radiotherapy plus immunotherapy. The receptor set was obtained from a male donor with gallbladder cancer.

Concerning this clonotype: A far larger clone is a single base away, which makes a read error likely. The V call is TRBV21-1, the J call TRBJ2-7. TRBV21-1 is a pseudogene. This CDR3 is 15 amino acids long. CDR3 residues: CASSKAQGTYNEQYF. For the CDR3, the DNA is TGTGCCAGCAGCAAAGCGCAGGGAACCTACAATGAGCAGTACTTC.

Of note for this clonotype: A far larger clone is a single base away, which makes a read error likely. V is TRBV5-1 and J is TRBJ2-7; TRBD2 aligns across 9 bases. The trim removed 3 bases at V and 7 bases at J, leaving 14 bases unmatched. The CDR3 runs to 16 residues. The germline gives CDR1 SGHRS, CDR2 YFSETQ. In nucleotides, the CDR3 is TGCGCCAGCAGCTCCAAGACTAGCGGAGGGGGGGATGAGCAGTACTTC. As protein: CASSSKTSGGGDEQYF. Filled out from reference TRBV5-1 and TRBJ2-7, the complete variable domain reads KAGVTQTPRYLIKTRGQQVTLSCSPISGHRSVSWYQQTPGQGLQFLFEYFSETQRNKGNFPGRFSGRQFSNSRSEMNVSTLELGDSALYLCASSSKTSGGGDEQYFGPGTRLTVT.

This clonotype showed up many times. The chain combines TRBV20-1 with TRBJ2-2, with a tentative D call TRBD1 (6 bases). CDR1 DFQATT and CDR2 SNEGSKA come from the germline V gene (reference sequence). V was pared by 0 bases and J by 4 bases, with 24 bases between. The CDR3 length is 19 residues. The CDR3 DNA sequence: TGCAGTGCTAGAGATCCCCTGAGGACGGGACAAAGTCCCACCGGGGAGCTGTTTTTT. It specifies CSARDPLRTGQSPTGELFF.

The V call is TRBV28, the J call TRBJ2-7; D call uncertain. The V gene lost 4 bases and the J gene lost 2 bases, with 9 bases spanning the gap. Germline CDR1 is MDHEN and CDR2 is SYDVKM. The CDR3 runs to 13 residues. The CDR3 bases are TGTGCCAGCAGTTCCCACGGCCCCTACGAGCAGTACTTC. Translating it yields CASSSHGPYEQYF.

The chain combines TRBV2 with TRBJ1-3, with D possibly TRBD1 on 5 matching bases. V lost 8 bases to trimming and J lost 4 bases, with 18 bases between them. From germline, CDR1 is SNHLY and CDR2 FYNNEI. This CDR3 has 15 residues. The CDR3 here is CASAAGSGQGNTIYF. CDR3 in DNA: TGTGCCAGCGCGGCGGGCTCCGGACAAGGAAACACCATATATTTT.

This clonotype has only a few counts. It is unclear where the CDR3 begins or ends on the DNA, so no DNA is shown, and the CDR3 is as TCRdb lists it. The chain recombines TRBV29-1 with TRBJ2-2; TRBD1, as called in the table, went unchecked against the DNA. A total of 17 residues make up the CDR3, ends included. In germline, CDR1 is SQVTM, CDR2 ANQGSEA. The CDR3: CSVAQGVLTGELFFFFF.

The CDR3 DNA sequence: TGTGCCAGCAGCCGACAGGGACTAGCAGGCGACGAGCAGTTCTTC. Its protein is CASSRQGLAGDEQFF. The V call is TRBV5-4, the J call TRBJ2-1; TRBD2 aligns across 9 bases. Losses at the gene ends were 4 bases for V and 10 bases for J; bases not matched to a gene: 12. This CDR3 has 15 amino acids. The germline gives CDR1 SGHNT, CDR2 YYREEE (reference sequence).

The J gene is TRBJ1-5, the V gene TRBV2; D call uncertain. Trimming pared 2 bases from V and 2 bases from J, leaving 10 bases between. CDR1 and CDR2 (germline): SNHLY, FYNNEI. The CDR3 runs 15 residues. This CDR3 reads CASSEIFAGNQPQHF. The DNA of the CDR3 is TGTGCCAGCAGTGAAATCTTTGCAGGCAATCAGCCCCAGCATTTT.

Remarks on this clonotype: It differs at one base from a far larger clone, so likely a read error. The CDR3 DNA reads as TGTGCCAGCAGTCCCTTGCCGACAGGGGGCCACGAGCAGTGCTTC. Translating it yields CASSPLPTGGHEQCF. The rearrangement uses TRBV6-6 and TRBJ2-7; the match to TRBD1 covers 10 bases. This CDR3 spans 15 amino acids. Germline values: CDR1 MNHNY, CDR2 SVGAGI (reference sequence).

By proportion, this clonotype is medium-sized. The CDR3 region is CASSLSSPGEQYF. The CDR3 region has the DNA TGCGCCAGCAGCTTGTCGAGTCCGGGCGAGCAGTACTTC. The chain joins TRBV5-1 to TRBJ2-7; D gene ambiguous. Germline V CDR1 and CDR2: SGHRS, YFSETQ. The CDR3 has 13 amino acids. The V end lost 1 base, the J end lost 6 bases, and 11 bases lay between the germline ends.

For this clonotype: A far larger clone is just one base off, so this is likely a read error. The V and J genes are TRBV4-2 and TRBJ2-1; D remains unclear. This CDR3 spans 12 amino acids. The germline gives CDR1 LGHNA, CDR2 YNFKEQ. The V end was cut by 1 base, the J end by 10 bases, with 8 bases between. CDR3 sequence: CASSQASYEQFF. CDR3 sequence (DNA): TGTGCCAGCAGCCAAGCCTCCTACGAGCAGTTCTTC.

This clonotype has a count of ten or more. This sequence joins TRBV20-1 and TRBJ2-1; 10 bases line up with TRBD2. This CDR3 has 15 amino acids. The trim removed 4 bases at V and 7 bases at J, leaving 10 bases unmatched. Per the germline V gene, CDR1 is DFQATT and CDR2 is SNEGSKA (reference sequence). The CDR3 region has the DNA TGCAGTGCTACGGCCGGGGGACTAGCGAGTAATGAGCAGTTCTTC. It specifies CSATAGGLASNEQFF.

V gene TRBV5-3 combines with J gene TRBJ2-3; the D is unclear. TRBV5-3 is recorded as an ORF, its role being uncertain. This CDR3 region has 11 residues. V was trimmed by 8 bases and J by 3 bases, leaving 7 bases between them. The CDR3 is CASGVTDTQYF. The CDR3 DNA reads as TGTGCCAGCGGCGTAACAGATACGCAGTATTTT.

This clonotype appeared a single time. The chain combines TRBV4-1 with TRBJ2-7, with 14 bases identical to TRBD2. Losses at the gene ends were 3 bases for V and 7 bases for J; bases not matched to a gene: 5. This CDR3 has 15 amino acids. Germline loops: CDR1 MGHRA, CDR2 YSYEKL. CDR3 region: CASSHGTSGSQEQYF. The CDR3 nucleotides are TGCGCCAGCAGCCACGGGACTAGCGGGAGCCAAGAGCAGTACTTC.

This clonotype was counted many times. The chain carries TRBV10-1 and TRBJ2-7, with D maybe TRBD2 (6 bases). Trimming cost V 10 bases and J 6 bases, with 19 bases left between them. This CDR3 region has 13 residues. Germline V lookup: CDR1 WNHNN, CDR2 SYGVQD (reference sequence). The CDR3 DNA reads TGCGCCACCTCCCCGGAGGGACGAGCCGAGCAGTACTTC. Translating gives CATSPEGRAEQYF.

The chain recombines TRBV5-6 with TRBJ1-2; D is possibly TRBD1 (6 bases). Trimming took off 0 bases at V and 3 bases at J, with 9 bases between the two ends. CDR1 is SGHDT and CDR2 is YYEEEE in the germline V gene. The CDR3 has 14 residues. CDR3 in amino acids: CASSLEGGDYGYTF. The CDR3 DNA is TGTGCCAGCAGCTTGGAAGGGGGGGACTATGGCTACACCTTC. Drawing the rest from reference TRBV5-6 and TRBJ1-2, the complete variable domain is DAGVTQSPTHLIKTRGQQVTLRCSPKSGHDTVSWYQQALGQGPQFIFQYYEEEERQRGNFPDRFSGHQFPNYSSELNVNALLLGDSALYLCASSLEGGDYGYTFGSGTRLTVV.

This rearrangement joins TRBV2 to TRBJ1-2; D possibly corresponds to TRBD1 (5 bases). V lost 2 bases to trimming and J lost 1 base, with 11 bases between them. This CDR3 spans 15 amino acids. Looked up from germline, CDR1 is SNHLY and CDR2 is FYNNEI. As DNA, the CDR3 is TGTGCCAGCAGTGAAAGGGCAGGGATTAACTATGGCTACACCTTC. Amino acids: CASSERAGINYGYTF.

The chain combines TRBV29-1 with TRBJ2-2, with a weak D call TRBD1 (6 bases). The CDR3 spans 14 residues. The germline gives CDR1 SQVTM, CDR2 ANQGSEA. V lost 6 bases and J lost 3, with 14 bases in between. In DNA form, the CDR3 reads TGCAGCGTCTCCGGGACACATTACACCGGGGAGCTGTTTTTT. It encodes CSVSGTHYTGELFF.

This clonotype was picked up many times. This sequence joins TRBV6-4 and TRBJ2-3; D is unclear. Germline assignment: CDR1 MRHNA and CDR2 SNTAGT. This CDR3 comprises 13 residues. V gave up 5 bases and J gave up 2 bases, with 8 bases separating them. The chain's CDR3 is CASSNIPTDTQYF. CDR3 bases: TGTGCCAGCAGTAACATTCCCACAGATACGCAGTATTTT.

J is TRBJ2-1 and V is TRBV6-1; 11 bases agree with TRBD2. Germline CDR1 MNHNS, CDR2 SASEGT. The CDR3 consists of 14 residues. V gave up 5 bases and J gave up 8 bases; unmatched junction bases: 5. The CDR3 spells CASSPGLAADEQFF. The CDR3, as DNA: TGTGCCAGCAGTCCGGGACTAGCGGCCGATGAGCAGTTCTTC.